This T cell receptor (beta chain) was captured by sequencing in a study of OX40 agonist ivuxolimab in advanced cancers. The length of the CDR3 is 15 residues. The V end was cut by 1 base, the J end by 1 base, with 8 bases between. Looked up from germline, CDR1 is SGHVS and CDR2 is FNYEAQ. This table comes from immunoSEQ multiplex PCR, and its TCRdb copy is limited to in-frame clones, with some not included. The data hold over 20,000 clones, with 80% to 90% observed a single time. This TCR derives from an adult with an advanced solid tumor such as melanoma, head and neck, liver or kidney cancer. Source: CD4+ or CD8+ T cells sorted from blood, taken in a trial of the OX40 agonist ivuxolimab. The chain recombines TRBV7-6 with TRBJ2-1; D is unresolved. CDR3 coding DNA: TGTGCCAGCAGCTTAGTGGTCGATTCCTACAATGAGCAGTTCTTC. Amino acids: CASSLVVDSYNEQFF.